These T cell receptor beta chains were read from a single sample in a study of T cell responses to AZD1222 COVID-19 vaccine. Clones were read by immunoSEQ multiplex PCR, and TCRdb kept only the in-frame ones, dropping some. The repertoire consists of 45,000 to 55,000 clones, with about 81% occurring once and the leading ten covering about 10%. The starting material was peripheral blood, obtained on day 0 of AZD1222 vaccination. These TCRs come from an adult in good health. Each CDR3 is given with its conserved first and last residue. A D gene is named only where the DNA matches it firmly. For some rows the clone size is stated as once, few or many, or as a class when expanded; others skip it.

TRBV19,NA,NA,TRBJ1-5,CASIEINSNQPQHF,TGTGCCAGTATCGAAATTAATAGCAATCAGCCCCAGCATTTT
TRBV24-1,NA,TRBD2,TRBJ2-7,CATSSSGRVHEQYF,TGTGCCACCAGTTCTAGCGGGAGGGTGCACGAGCAGTACTTC
TRBV5-4,medium-sized,TRBD1,TRBJ2-1,CASRPALGTGINEQFF,TGTGCCAGCAGACCGGCCTTGGGGACAGGGATCAATGAGCAGTTCTTC
TRBV7-9,NA,NA,TRBJ2-1,CASSPGGVLSSYNEQFF,TGTGCCAGCAGCCCTGGCGGGGTGTTGAGCTCCTACAATGAGCAGTTCTTC
TRBV19,NA,NA,TRBJ2-7,CASSMGLLLYEQYF,TGTGCCAGTAGTATGGGACTCCTCCTATACGAGCAGTACTTC
TRBV30,NA,NA,TRBJ1-4,CAWRAGAGRTNEKLFF,TGTGCCTGGAGGGCCGGGGCGGGGAGGACTAATGAAAAACTGTTTTTT
TRBV6-5,NA,TRBD2,TRBJ2-1,CASSSTSGDSYNEQFF,TGTGCCAGCAGTTCCACTAGCGGGGACTCCTACAATGAGCAGTTCTTC
TRBV2,NA,TRBD2,TRBJ2-5,CASGGLAGARRETQYF,TGTGCCAGCGGGGGACTAGCGGGAGCTCGACGAGAGACCCAGTACTTC
TRBV27,few,TRBD2,TRBJ2-7,CASRRSGGPHHEQYF,TGTGCCAGCAGGAGGAGCGGGGGACCCCACCACGAGCAGTACTTC
TRBV6-5,NA,TRBD1,TRBJ1-1,CASMLGGGKAEAFF,TGTGCCAGCATGCTCGGAGGGGGCAAGGCTGAAGCTTTCTTT
TRBV27,NA,NA,TRBJ2-7,CASRTGTTYEQYF,TGTGCCAGCAGGACCGGGACAACCTACGAGCAGTACTTC
TRBV7-8,NA,NA,TRBJ1-1,CASSSRDQAHVNTEAFF,TGTGCCAGCAGCTCTAGGGATCAGGCCCACGTGAACACTGAAGCTTTCTTT
TRBV25-1,few,TRBD1,TRBJ1-2,CASSEYKGATYGYTF,TGTGCCAGCAGTGAATATAAGGGGGCTACCTATGGCTACACCTTC
TRBV7-8,once,NA,TRBJ2-7,CASSLAATLPYEQYF,TGTGCCAGCAGCTTAGCAGCGACTCTTCCCTACGAGCAGTACTTC
TRBV19,NA,TRBD1,TRBJ1-2,CASSHQGTGENGYTF,TGTGCCAGTAGTCACCAAGGGACAGGGGAAAATGGCTACACCTTC
TRBV7-2,NA,NA,TRBJ2-7,CASSYASGPPYF,TGTGCCAGCAGCTATGCAAGCGGGCCGCCTTACTTC
TRBV30,few,NA,TRBJ1-2,CAWNSGFANYGYTF,TGTGCCTGGAACTCAGGGTTCGCTAACTATGGCTACACCTTC
TRBV2,NA,TRBD2,TRBJ2-2,CASSWGLAGGGGELFF,TGTGCCAGCAGTTGGGGACTAGCGGGAGGCGGCGGGGAGCTGTTTTTT
TRBV29-1,NA,TRBD1,TRBJ2-7,CSVENRQLGTGGWNEQYF,TGCAGCGTTGAAAATAGACAATTAGGGACAGGGGGCTGGAACGAGCAGTACTTC
TRBV10-3,NA,TRBD2,TRBJ2-7,CAISATSGRALYEQYF,TGTGCCATCAGTGCGACTAGCGGGAGGGCCCTATACGAGCAGTACTTC
TRBV7-9,NA,TRBD1,TRBJ2-1,CASSFSGTGGNEQFF,TGTGCCAGCAGCTTCTCCGGGACAGGGGGCAATGAGCAGTTCTTC
TRBV7-2,NA,NA,TRBJ1-6,CASSLDGERSPLHF,TGTGCCAGCAGCTTAGATGGGGAACGGTCACCCCTCCACTTT
TRBV5-1,NA,NA,TRBJ2-2,CASSPTAVLRGTGELFF,TGCGCCAGCAGTCCGACAGCGGTACTTAGGGGAACCGGGGAGCTGTTTTTT
TRBV27,NA,NA,TRBJ1-5,CASSLRSAVQPQHF,TGTGCCAGCAGTTTGAGGTCAGCCGTGCAGCCCCAGCATTTT
TRBV7-8,NA,NA,TRBJ1-1,CASSMRRIMNTEAFF,TGTGCCAGCAGCATGAGACGGATAATGAACACTGAAGCTTTCTTT
TRBV6-5,NA,NA,TRBJ1-6,CASRDSSSSPLHF,TGTGCCAGCAGGGACAGTTCTAGTTCACCCCTCCACTTT
TRBV11-3,NA,TRBD1,TRBJ2-7,CASSGGRDRRPWYF,TGTGCCAGCAGCGGGGGCCGGGACAGGCGTCCATGGTACTTC
TRBV7-2,once,NA,TRBJ1-1,CASSLSSLNTEAFF,TGTGCCAGCAGCTTGAGCAGTTTGAACACTGAAGCTTTCTTT
TRBV12-2,NA,NA,TRBJ2-4,CASRWGDRVNKNIQYF,TGTGCAAGTCGCTGGGGGGACAGGGTAAACAAAAACATTCAGTACTTC
TRBV7-2,NA,TRBD1,TRBJ1-2,CASSLRGQGANYGYTF,TGTGCCAGCAGCTTAAGGGGACAGGGAGCTAACTATGGCTACACCTTC
TRBV7-8,NA,TRBD1,TRBJ1-4,CASSLAVLGQGVEKLFF,TGTGCCAGCAGCTTAGCGGTGTTGGGACAGGGTGTTGAAAAACTGTTTTTT
TRBV3-1/TRBV3-2,NA,NA,TRBJ2-1,CASSPNEDNEQFF,TGTGCCAGCAGCCCCAATGAGGACAATGAGCAGTTCTTC
TRBV4-1,NA,NA,TRBJ1-5,CASSQDWGGAQHF,TGCGCCAGCAGCCAAGACTGGGGGGGCGCCCAGCATTTT
TRBV14,NA,NA,TRBJ2-7,CASSQVGRNEQYF,TGTGCCAGCAGCCAAGTTGGGAGAAACGAGCAGTACTTC
TRBV20-1,once,NA,TRBJ1-2,CSASRQGTGYTF,TGCAGTGCTAGTAGGCAGGGGACCGGCTACACCTTC
TRBV6-5,NA,NA,TRBJ1-3,CASRDKLSYTIYF,TGTGCCAGCAGGGACAAACTTTCATACACCATATATTTT
TRBV5-1,NA,NA,TRBJ2-5,CASSLKETQYF,TGCGCCAGCAGCCTTAAGGAGACCCAGTACTTC
TRBV7-9,NA,NA,TRBJ1-2,CASSTMGFSGYTF,TGTGCCAGCAGCACAATGGGGTTCAGTGGCTACACCTTC
TRBV19,NA,TRBD2,TRBJ2-1,CASSGRGLEQFF,TGTGCCAGTAGTGGGCGGGGACTAGAGCAGTTCTTC
TRBV19,NA,NA,TRBJ1-1,CASTSPQGHTEAFF,TGTGCCAGTACCTCCCCCCAGGGACACACTGAAGCTTTCTTT
TRBV15,NA,NA,TRBJ1-1,CATSRDPGGVNTEAFF,TGTGCCACCAGCAGAGACCCCGGAGGCGTGAACACTGAAGCTTTCTTT
TRBV2,NA,NA,TRBJ2-2,CASSVRGGMTGELFF,TGTGCCAGCAGTGTCAGGGGCGGGATGACCGGGGAGCTGTTTTTT
TRBV30,NA,NA,TRBJ1-5,CAWSQDQGPPQHF,TGTGCCTGGAGTCAAGATCAGGGACCGCCCCAGCATTTT
TRBV6-2/TRBV6-3,NA,NA,TRBJ1-2,CASSRNGARRDGYTF,TGTGCCAGCAGCCGGAACGGGGCCAGGAGGGATGGCTACACCTTC
TRBV7-9,NA,NA,TRBJ2-3,CASSLTGSTDTQYF,TGTGCCAGCAGCTTAACCGGCTCCACAGATACGCAGTATTTT
TRBV5-8,NA,TRBD1,TRBJ1-5,CASSLGQGPHQPQHF,TGTGCCAGCAGCTTGGGACAGGGACCGCATCAGCCCCAGCATTTT
TRBV16,NA,NA,TRBJ1-5,CASSQSAGNQPQHF,TGTGCCAGCAGCCAATCGGCAGGCAATCAGCCCCAGCATTTT